This TCR beta chain was observed in a study of identifying expanded T cells in peripheral blood. Notes on the study in general: Variance in clone template counts between approximately two-week samples significantly increased with total template count across all healthy donors. Over two and four weeks, about 15 and 18 clones changed, versus around 1.3 between replicates.

During the collection period, no donor immune events like infections were recorded. Libraries were prepared by immunoSEQ multiplex PCR; TCRdb keeps only in-frame clonotypes and omits some of them. This sample carries about 110,000 clones, about 87% of them seen once, and the ten largest clones take 8.4%. This CDR3 has 16 amino acids. From germline, CDR1 is SGHNT and CDR2 YYREEE (reference sequence). Trimming stripped 0 bases from V and 11 bases from J, with 23 bases between. Comment on this clone: Its antigen is not known.

The TCR comes from a person aged 18 to 75 in good health. The sequenced sample consisted of blood. V usage is TRBV5-4 and J usage is TRBJ1-1; possible D gene TRBD1, 5 bases. In nucleotides, the CDR3 is TGTGCCAGCAGCTTGGAAGGTGGTGGGAGCCGGGGGGAGGCTTTCTTT. It translates to CASSLEGGGSRGEAFF.